This T cell receptor beta chain was captured by sequencing in a study of blood T cells in healthy people across ages. The second PCR ran roughly 6 to 11 cycles with a sample-barcoded 5' primer and J-beta primers. TCRdb ran MiXCR on the 5' RACE reads and lists one entry per CDR3 protein. This table has 2 million or so distinct CDR3 sequences, just under 50% appearing once. V was pared by 1 base and J by 6 bases, with 13 bases between. CDR3 length: 14 amino acids. Germline V gives CDR1 DFQATT, CDR2 SNEGSKA (reference sequence). The sample was blood. This clonotype was sampled from a woman aged 35 to 49 in good health. V gene TRBV20-1 combines with J gene TRBJ2-1; perhaps TRBD2 as D (6 bases). DNA of the CDR3: TGCAGTGCTAGAGTCCGAACTAGCATCAATGAGCAGTTCTTC. Translation: CSARVRTSINEQFF.